This entry features one T cell receptor beta chain sequence. As yet, its antigen is unknown. Prepared TCR beta cDNA libraries contained unique molecular identifiers. In TCRdb, the PCR reads were re-called with MiXCR into one record per CDR3 protein. Altogether roughly 200,000 distinct CDR3 sequences are present, 29% being singletons, with the ten largest covering 3.4%. The sample originates from a study of post-analysis software for immune sequencing data. The germline gives CDR1 PRHDT, CDR2 FYEKMQ (reference sequence). V was clipped by 3 bases and J by 1 base, with 8 bases between them. The CDR3 totals 14 residues. Overall study findings and caveats: Included in a set of a few TRBV segments more frequent in patients than controls were TRBV5-6, TRBV5-1 and TRBV20-1.

The chain employs TRBV13 and TRBJ2-3; D gene ambiguous. This clonotype was sampled from a girl younger than 18 with multiple sclerosis. The specimen sequenced was blood. Here the CDR3 reads CASSFGVGTDTQYF. CDR3 sequence (DNA): TGTGCCAGCAGCTTTGGGGTCGGCACAGATACGCAGTATTTT.